This is a list of T cell receptor beta chains from one sample in a study of long-term antiretroviral therapy in people with HIV. The assay was immunoSEQ multiplex PCR, and TCRdb's table has in-frame clones only and misses some. Found here are about 25,000 clones, 80% to 90% of them singletons; the top ten hold around 5.6%. The sequenced sample was unsorted PBMCs, obtained about 4.3 years after starting antiretroviral therapy. The origin of the receptors is a man aged 25 to 45 with HIV. CDR3s include the opening cysteine and the closing phenylalanine or tryptophan. Fields, in order: V gene, clone size, J gene, D gene, CDR3 DNA, CDR3 protein. The D gene is left open where the match is weak. Clone size is given for some rows only: seen once, a few or many times, or a class if the clone is expanded.

>TRBV19|-|TRBJ2-1|-
TGTGCCAGTAGTATAGGGAGCGGACTCTACAATGAGCAGTTCTTC
CASSIGSGLYNEQFF
>TRBV19|-|TRBJ1-5|TRBD1
TGTGCCACCCTAGGGGGCCTCTATAGCAATCAGCCCCAGCATTTT
CATLGGLYSNQPQHF
>TRBV15|-|TRBJ2-7|TRBD2
TGTGCCACCAGCAGAGTAGGAATCTTAAGCGGGAATCTGGATTCGGCCTACGAGCAGTACTTC
CATSRVGILSGNLDSAYEQYF
>TRBV9|-|TRBJ2-3|TRBD2
TGTGCCAGCACCTTCAAAGGGTGGGGCGGGAGTAAGGATACGCAGTATTTT
CASTFKGWGGSKDTQYF
>TRBV19|-|TRBJ1-3|-
TGTGCCAGTAGTGTTAAACAGGGAAGGTCCGGAAACACCATATATTTT
CASSVKQGRSGNTIYF
>TRBV5-1|-|TRBJ2-7|TRBD2
TGCGCCAGCAGCACCGGACTAGCGGACTACTCCTACGAGCAGTACTTC
CASSTGLADYSYEQYF
>TRBV5-1|-|TRBJ1-1|-
TGCGCCAGCAGCTCCATCAAGAACACTGAAGCTTTCTTT
CASSSIKNTEAFF
>TRBV18|-|TRBJ2-6|-
TGTGCCAGCTCCGGGGGCGGATCCGGGGCCAACGTCCTGACTTTC
CASSGGGSGANVLTF
>TRBV4-2|once|TRBJ2-2|-
TGTGCCAGCAGCCAGCTGGGGGACACCGGGGAGCTGTTTTTT
CASSQLGDTGELFF
>TRBV14|once|TRBJ2-7|-
TGTGCCAGCAGCCAGGGTTACGAGCAGTACTTC
CASSQGYEQYF
>TRBV6-5|once|TRBJ2-7|-
TGTGCCAGCAGTTACCAAGGATCGACGGAGTACGAGCAGTACTTC
CASSYQGSTEYEQYF
>TRBV25-1|-|TRBJ2-1|-
TGTGCCAGCAGTGGGGAGATGAGAGGGGTGGGCAATGAGCAGTTCTTC
CASSGEMRGVGNEQFF
>TRBV27|-|TRBJ2-6|-
TGTGCCAGCAGCCGGGACTCTGGGGCCAACGTCCTGACTTTC
CASSRDSGANVLTF
>TRBV7-9|-|TRBJ2-2|-
TGTGCCAGCACCCCGGGGGCTCCGAACACCGGGGAGCTGTTTTTT
CASTPGAPNTGELFF
>TRBV10-3|-|TRBJ2-1|-
TGTGCCATCAGTGGGGGGGCCTACAATGAGCAGTTCTTC
CAISGGAYNEQFF